This TCR beta chain was identified during a study of CD8 T cells in Susac syndrome. Broader study findings: A relatively small number of individuals underwent TCR sequencing and HLA analysis.

Notes on this clonotype: Its antigen is unidentified.

The authors reverse transcribed roughly 0.5 to 1 ug RNA with random hexamers. The authors amplified TCR beta CDR3 across 54 Vbeta and 13 Jbeta using immunoSEQ multiplex PCR. TCRdb passed the immunoSEQ multiplex PCR reads through MiXCR, listing each CDR3 protein once. The sample has 130,000 to 150,000 distinct CDR3 sequences, 94% seen once; the top ten hold approximately 0.25%. Peripheral blood CD8+ and CD4+ T cells were profiled by TCR beta sequencing. The TCR sequence derives from a human donor in good health. Material for sequencing was CD8+ T cells from PBMCs.

Here the CDR3 reads CATSFPEQYF. CDR3 DNA sequence: TGTGCCACCAGTTTTCCCGAGCAGTACTTC. This chain uses TRBV24-1 with TRBJ2-7; D uncertain. Trimming removed 6 bases at V and 6 bases at J, with 5 bases between. CDR1 and CDR2 (germline): KGHDR, SFDVKD. This CDR3 contains 10 residues.